This T cell receptor beta chain appears in the sequencing data of a study of OX40 agonist ivuxolimab in advanced cancers. Across the whole study: Patients were treated with intravenous ivuxolimab, dosed at 0.01 to 10 mg/kg and infused every 2 weeks. Enrolled patients in dose escalation had cancers that were hepatocellular carcinoma, melanoma, renal cell or head and neck cancer.

As for this clone: Its antigen is not known.

Study-wide results and caveats: Low normalized T-cell clonal expansion was also seen in some nonresponders. Within 6 weeks, CD4+ and CD8+ blood T cells expanded clonally at 0.1 to 3.0 mg/kg.

Assay: immunoSEQ multiplex PCR; the TCRdb copy retains only in-frame clones and omits some. The sample yields roughly 77,000 clones, around 93% seen once. The CDR3 contains 14 residues. The junction had 10 bases not matched to a gene; V was cut back by 10 bases and J by 1 base. Looked up from germline, CDR1 is MNHNY and CDR2 is SVGAGI (reference sequence). This rearrangement joins TRBV6-6 to TRBJ2-7; 7 bases align to TRBD2. Here the sequenced sample was CD4+ or CD8+ T cells sorted from blood, taken in a trial of the OX40 agonist ivuxolimab. This clonotype was obtained from an adult with an advanced solid tumor such as melanoma, head and neck, liver or kidney cancer. The CDR3 bases are TGTGCCATCCAAAGGGCGGGAGTTTCCTACGAGCAGTACTTC. It encodes CAIQRAGVSYEQYF.